The clone carrying this T cell receptor beta chain turned up a few times. No antigen is known for it. This entry belongs to a study of beta chain features in type 1 diabetes. General study results and limits: Researchers report that Type 1 diabetes patients had moderately but significantly shorter TCRB CDR3s across all four CD4+ subsets.

Germline assignment: CDR1 SGHTA and CDR2 FQGNSA. The V and J ends lost 4 bases and 8 bases respectively, with 9 bases between them. The CDR3 is 12 residues long. TCRB transcripts that were expressed got sequenced, as all of the isolated RNA had been reverse transcribed. The data were produced by immunoSEQ multiplex PCR, yet TCRdb's version contains in-frame clones alone and is incomplete. Altogether fewer than 200,000 clones are present, roughly an eighth being singletons, with the ten largest covering 0.62%. The TCR comes from a woman aged 18-35 years in good health. Source material: central memory CD4+ T cells from blood. V gene TRBV7-2 combines with J gene TRBJ2-1, with D hard to call. The CDR3 here is CASSSYRDEQFF. CDR3 DNA sequence: TGTGCCAGCAGCTCCTACAGAGATGAGCAGTTCTTC.